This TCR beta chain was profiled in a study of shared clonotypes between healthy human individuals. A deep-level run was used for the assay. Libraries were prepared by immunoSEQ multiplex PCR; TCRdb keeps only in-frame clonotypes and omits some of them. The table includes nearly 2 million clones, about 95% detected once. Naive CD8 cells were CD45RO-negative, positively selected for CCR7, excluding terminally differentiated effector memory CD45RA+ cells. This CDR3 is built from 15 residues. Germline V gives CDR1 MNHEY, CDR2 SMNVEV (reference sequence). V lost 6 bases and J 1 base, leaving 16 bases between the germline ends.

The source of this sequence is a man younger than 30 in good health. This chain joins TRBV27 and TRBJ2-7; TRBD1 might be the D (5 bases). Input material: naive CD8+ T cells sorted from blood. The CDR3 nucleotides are TGTGCCAGCAGCTACTCCAGGGCCTTTTCCTACGAGCAGTACTTC. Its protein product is CASSYSRAFSYEQYF.